This TCR beta chain was obtained from a study of tissue T cells after allogeneic stem cell transplantation. CDR1 LNHDA and CDR2 SQIVND come from the germline V gene (reference sequence). The CDR3 is 14 amino acids. Deletions cut 5 bases from V and 4 bases from J, with 14 bases between. All graft-versus-host disease patients had gastrointestinal involvement and received several lines of directed therapy. The table came from immunoSEQ multiplex PCR; TCRdb's copy has only in-frame clones and leaves some out. The profile shows several hundred clones, approximately 50% of them singletons. The genes are TRBV19 and TRBJ1-1, with a weak D call TRBD1 (6 bases). The sample here was jejunal tissue, taken at autopsy. The TCR sequence derives from a female patient aged 40-69 years with steroid-refractory graft-versus-host disease after an allogeneic stem cell transplant. The graft donor may be the source of some T cells. This chain's CDR3 is CASSFRGAGTEAFF. The CDR3 nucleotides read TGTGCCAGTAGTTTCCGGGGGGCCGGCACTGAAGCTTTCTTT.